This T cell receptor beta chain derives from a study of blood T cell repertoires in COVID-19. The V gene's germline CDR1 is GTSNPN and CDR2 SVGIG (reference sequence). The CDR3 is 14 residues long. Trimming removed 5 bases from V and 8 bases from J, with 21 bases in between. Per the original data handling: Estimated nucleated cell counts came from reference gene primer amplification. Using immunoSEQ multiplex PCR, the repertoire was profiled, and TCRdb retains in-frame clones only, with some absent. That table is the source of V, J and clone size, and D and trimming were worked out from the DNA. There are approximately 200,000 clones in the sample; more than 75% occur only once, and 2.9% lies in the top ten.

This sequence originates from a man aged 50 to 60 who had recovered from COVID-19. Material: peripheral blood. V and J are TRBV30 and TRBJ1-1; D remains unclear. The CDR3 bases are TGTGCCTGGTGTTTAAGGAGCCGGCCAAGGGAAGCTTTCTTT. This gives the protein CAWCLRSRPREAFF.